What follows are 6 T cell receptor beta chains derived from one specimen sequenced in a study of blood T cell repertoires in COVID-19. TCRdb's copy holds only in-frame clones and misses some; the assay was immunoSEQ multiplex PCR. The sample contains 70,000 to 80,000 clones, 86% of which appear only once. The sequencing input was peripheral blood. The receptors here all came from a woman aged 60-75 years with acute or convalescent COVID-19.

The chain couples TRBV5-8 to TRBJ1-1; tentative D call: TRBD1 (6 bases). V was shortened by 0 bases and J by 1 base, with 10 bases between the two germline ends. CDR3 length: 15 amino acids. CDR1 and CDR2 (germline): SGHTS, YDEGEE. CDR3 DNA sequence: TGTGCCAGCAGCTTGGGGGACACGGGGAACACTGAAGCTTTCTTT. It codes for CASSLGDTGNTEAFF.

This chain uses TRBV7-3 with TRBJ2-5; perhaps TRBD1 as D (5 bases). Germline assignment: CDR1 SGHTA and CDR2 FQGTGA. V gave up 6 bases and J gave up 7 bases, with 15 bases separating them. The CDR3 sequence is 13 residues long. The CDR3: CASSLLGAGTQYF. CDR3 DNA sequence: TGTGCCAGCAGTCTCCTAGGGGCAGGGACCCAGTACTTC.

The table lists this clone with a few counts. This chain connects TRBV4-1 to TRBJ1-5; no clear D gene. CDR3 size: 13 residues. Germline CDR1 MGHRA, CDR2 YSYEKL. Trimming cost V 0 bases and J 3 bases, with 3 bases left between them. CDR3 amino acids: CASSQDSNQPQHF. Written as DNA, the CDR3 is TGCGCCAGCAGCCAAGACTCCAATCAGCCCCAGCATTTT.

The sample holds one count of this clone. For the CDR3, the DNA is TGTGCCAGCAGCCTCCAGGGTTATTTCTACGAGCAGTACTTC. This encodes CASSLQGYFYEQYF. This chain links TRBV11-1 with TRBJ2-7; D is possibly TRBD1 (5 bases). The CDR3 totals 14 residues. The germline gives CDR1 SGHAT, CDR2 FQDESV (reference sequence). V shed 5 bases and J shed 3 bases, with 14 bases lying between them.

A single count supports this clone. The V and J genes are TRBV3-1 (or the pseudogene TRBV3-2) and TRBJ1-1; TRBD1 agrees at 7 bases. Germline V gene lookup returns CDR1 LGHDT and CDR2 YNNKEL (reference sequence). The CDR3 covers 13 residues. Trimming removed 1 base from V and 6 bases from J; junction bases left unmatched: 2. In DNA, the CDR3 is TGTGCCAGCAGCCAAGTAACAGGGGCTGAAGCTTTCTTT. Amino acids: CASSQVTGAEAFF.

This clone appeared once. This chain uses TRBV5-1 with TRBJ2-5, with 9 nucleotides matching TRBD1. CDR1 is SGHRS and CDR2 is YFSETQ in the germline V gene. The V segment lost 2 bases and the J segment 5 bases; nucleotides outside the gene matches: 7. The CDR3 loop spans 15 amino acids. CDR3 protein: CASSFTGGAGETQYF. In nucleotides, the CDR3 is TGCGCCAGCAGCTTCACAGGGGGCGCAGGGGAGACCCAGTACTTC.